The TCR beta chain described here comes from a study of early T cells in non-severe SARS-CoV-2 infection. Study in general: Chains were unpaired, as sequencing was done on bulk RNA from unsorted whole blood.

This clonotype was found a few times. Individual cDNA molecules were tagged with unique molecular identifiers. MiXCR was run by TCRdb on the 5' RACE reads, yielding one entry per CDR3 protein. The profile shows around 80,000 distinct CDR3 sequences, around 13% of them singletons. This CDR3 is built from 15 residues. Germline V gene sequence: CDR1 DFQATT, CDR2 SNEGSKA (reference sequence). Unmatched junction bases numbered 8, after V lost 0 bases and J lost 4 bases. Sequenced material: whole blood. The receptor comes from an adult who was a healthcare worker with PCR-confirmed SARS-CoV-2 infection or an uninfected control (not recorded which). The chain uses TRBV20-1 and TRBJ2-7, with TRBD2 matching over 8 bases. This CDR3 is CSAREGSSGSYEQYF. The DNA of the CDR3 is TGCAGTGCTAGAGAAGGCTCTAGCGGGTCGTACGAGCAGTACTTC.